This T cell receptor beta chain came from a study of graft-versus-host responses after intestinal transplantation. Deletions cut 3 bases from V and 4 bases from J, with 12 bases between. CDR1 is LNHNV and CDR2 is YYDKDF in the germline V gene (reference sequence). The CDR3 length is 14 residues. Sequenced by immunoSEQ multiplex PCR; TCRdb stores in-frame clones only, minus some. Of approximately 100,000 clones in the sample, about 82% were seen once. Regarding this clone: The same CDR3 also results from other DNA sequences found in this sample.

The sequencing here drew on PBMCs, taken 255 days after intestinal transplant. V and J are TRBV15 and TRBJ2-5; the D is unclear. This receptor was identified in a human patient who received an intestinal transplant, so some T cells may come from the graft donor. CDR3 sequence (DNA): TGTGCCACCAGCAGGGATAGAACCAGAGAGACCCAGTACTTC. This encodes CATSRDRTRETQYF.